These 18 T cell receptor beta chains were sequenced from one sample in a study of Graves' ophthalmopathy and Graves' hyperthyroidism. Scientists amplified the TCR beta CDR3 regions from RNA transcripts. A first-round RT-PCR used HTBI primers, followed by a second-round multiplex PCR. TCRdb processed the multiplex PCR reads anew with MiXCR; each CDR3 protein has one entry. The data show about 500,000 distinct CDR3 sequences, approximately 35% seen once. Sequencing used peripheral blood or thyroid tissue (not recorded which). All receptors derive from an adult man with Graves' hyperthyroidism.

In this sample, this clonotype turned up many times. The chain links TRBV20-1 to TRBJ1-1, with TRBD1 identical over 7 bases. The CDR3 sequence is 12 residues long. Germline values: CDR1 DFQATT, CDR2 SNEGSKA (reference sequence). The V gene end was trimmed by 3 bases and the J gene end by 5 bases; junction bases not matched to a gene: 3. Here the CDR3 DNA reads TGCAGTGCTAGGCAGGGGGGGACTGAAGCTTTCTTT. Translated, it gives CSARQGGTEAFF.

This clonotype was seen many times. The V and J genes are TRBV4-1 and TRBJ1-5; D remains ambiguous. Per germline, CDR1 MGHRA and CDR2 YSYEKL. Trimming left V 2 bases short and J 3 bases short, with 11 bases between. The CDR3 length is 15 residues. CDR3: CASSQTGLNNQPQHF. CDR3 nucleotide sequence: TGCGCCAGCAGCCAAACCGGACTGAACAATCAGCCCCAGCATTTT.

On this clonotype: At one of its ends the junction is not consistent with the germline gene, which may arise from a read error. V gene TRBV6-2 or TRBV6-3 combines with J gene TRBJ2-5; D is possibly TRBD1 or TRBD2 (5 bases each). Germline loops: CDR1 MNHEY, CDR2 SVGEGT. The CDR3 has 12 residues. For the CDR3, the DNA is TGCGCCACCGAGGGGCTCCAAGAGACCCAGTACTTC. Protein sequence: CATEGLQETQYF.

This clonotype was seen ten or more times. The V and J genes are TRBV10-3 and TRBJ1-2, with D possibly being TRBD1 (6 bases). The CDR3 sequence is 14 residues long. The germline V gene encodes CDR1 ENHRY and CDR2 SYGVKD. V gave up 3 bases and J gave up 5 bases, with 13 bases separating them. The CDR3: CAISDQAGEYGYTF. The CDR3 nucleotides read TGTGCCATCAGTGACCAGGCAGGGGAATATGGCTACACCTTC.

In this sample, this clonotype turned up many times. V and J are TRBV5-1 and TRBJ2-7; D may be TRBD1 or TRBD2 (5 bases each). Germline V CDR1 and CDR2: SGHRS, YFSETQ. V was trimmed by 6 bases and J by 3 bases, leaving 16 bases between them. The CDR3 has 14 amino acids. The CDR3 region has the DNA TGCGCCAGCAAGCCGGGGACGGGAAACTACGAGCAGTACTTC. Protein sequence: CASKPGTGNYEQYF. The entire variable domain, with the rest obtained from reference TRBV5-1 and TRBJ2-7, is as follows: KAGVTQTPRYLIKTRGQQVTLSCSPISGHRSVSWYQQTPGQGLQFLFEYFSETQRNKGNFPGRFSGRQFSNSRSEMNVSTLELGDSALYLCASKPGTGNYEQYFGPGTRLTVT.

The CDR3 coding sequence is TGTGCCAGCAGCTTAGGATTGGGACAGGGTGACGGCTACACCTTC. It codes for CASSLGLGQGDGYTF. The chain is built from TRBV7-9 and TRBJ1-2, with TRBD1 matching 9 bases. The ends lost 1 base at V and 8 bases at J; junction bases unmatched: 8. This CDR3 has 15 residues. The V gene's germline CDR1 is SEHNR and CDR2 FQNEAQ (reference sequence).

This clonotype was seen ten or more times. The chain is built from TRBV2 and TRBJ1-5; D is uncertain. Trimming took 5 bases from V and 5 from J, leaving 10 bases between them. The CDR3 has 13 residues. Germline V gene data show CDR1 as SNHLY and CDR2 as FYNNEI. The CDR3 region is CASSRENHQPQHF. The CDR3 bases are TGTGCCAGCAGTAGGGAGAACCATCAGCCCCAGCATTTT.

On this clonotype: This may arise from a read error, as a much more abundant clone is one base away. CDR3 nucleotide sequence: TGTGCCAGTAGTATAGATAGGGACAGGGTTTTAGGCTACACCTTC. Its translation: CASSIDRDRVLGYTF. The chain carries TRBV19 and TRBJ1-2; 9 bases fit TRBD1. V lost 0 bases, J lost 8 bases, and 7 bases stayed unmatched. This CDR3 spans 15 amino acids. The germline V gene has CDR1 LNHDA and CDR2 SQIVND (reference sequence).

J is TRBJ2-7 and V is TRBV10-1; D is possibly TRBD1 or TRBD2 (5 bases each). Germline V gives CDR1 WNHNN, CDR2 SYGVQD (reference sequence). The V end lost 4 bases, the J end lost 2 bases, and 12 bases lay between the germline ends. This CDR3 region has 14 residues. CDR3 protein: CASSATTGPYEQYF. CDR3 bases: TGCGCCAGCAGTGCGACGACGGGACCCTACGAGCAGTACTTC.

This clonotype was seen a handful of times. The V call is TRBV25-1, the J call TRBJ2-1, with D possibly being TRBD1 (5 bases). Germline V CDR1 and CDR2: MGHDK, SYGVNS. V was pared by 8 bases and J by 8 bases, with 13 bases between. The CDR3 sequence is 12 residues long. The chain's CDR3 is CASQGVRYEQFF. The CDR3 nucleotides read TGTGCCAGCCAGGGCGTCCGTTATGAGCAGTTCTTC.

The rearrangement links TRBV5-1 to TRBJ2-5; 7 nucleotides agree with TRBD1. The germline V gene has CDR1 SGHRS and CDR2 YFSETQ. J was trimmed by 2 bases and V by 2 bases; bases with no gene match: 6. The CDR3 totals 15 residues. Here the CDR3 DNA reads TGCGCCAGCAGCTTCGAGGGGACAGAGCAAGAGACCCAGTACTTC. Translating gives CASSFEGTEQETQYF.

This clonotype was seen ten or more times. This chain links TRBV29-1 with TRBJ1-4; maybe TRBD1 (5 bases). CDR3 length: 13 amino acids. V dropped 4 bases and J dropped 8 bases, with 14 bases sitting between them. The V gene's germline CDR1 is SQVTM and CDR2 ANQGSEA. The CDR3 DNA reads as TGCAGCGTTGTCATAGGGGCAAGAGAAAAACTGTTTTTT. This encodes CSVVIGAREKLFF. The whole variable domain, filled in from reference TRBV29-1 and TRBJ1-4, reads SAVISQKPSRDICQRGTSLTIQCQVDSQVTMMFWYRQQPGQSLTLIATANQGSEATYESGFVIDKFPISRPNLTFSTLTVSNMSPEDSSIYLCSVVIGAREKLFFGSGTQLSVL.

Concerning this clonotype: Germline is not matched at one junction end, which may reflect a read error. The chain is built from TRBV24-1 and TRBJ2-3; 7 bases agree with TRBD1. The CDR3 consists of 16 residues. Germline CDR1 KGHDR, CDR2 SFDVKD. The CDR3: CSTSDPPGQSTDTQYF. Written as DNA, the CDR3 is TGTTCCACCAGTGACCCGCCGGGACAGAGCACAGATACGCAGTATTTT.

The chain joins TRBV5-1 to TRBJ1-1; 9 nucleotides agree with TRBD1. Germline trimming cut 3 bases from V and 11 bases from J; bases unmatched to any gene: 17. The germline CDR1 and CDR2 sequences are SGHRS and YFSETQ. The CDR3 runs to 16 residues. CDR3 in amino acids: CASSYSGQGYEGAAFF. Written as DNA, the CDR3 is TGCGCCAGCAGCTACTCAGGACAGGGGTACGAAGGCGCGGCTTTCTTT.

V is TRBV29-1 and J is TRBJ2-5, with 10 bases aligning to TRBD2. The length of the CDR3 is 15 residues. V lost 4 bases to trimming and J lost 2 bases; unmatched junction nucleotides: 7. From germline, CDR1 is SQVTM and CDR2 ANQGSEA. CDR3 residues: CSVGGSGGPQETQYF. The CDR3 nucleotides read TGCAGCGTTGGTGGTAGCGGGGGGCCACAAGAGACCCAGTACTTC.

This clonotype appeared many times. In nucleotides, the CDR3 is TGCAGTGCTAGAGATTCGCTCCCAAATCAGCCCCAGCATTTT. Translating it yields CSARDSLPNQPQHF. V and J are TRBV20-1 and TRBJ1-5; D not certain. Trimming stripped 0 bases from V and 4 bases from J, with 10 bases between. This CDR3 region has 14 residues. Germline V gene sequence: CDR1 DFQATT, CDR2 SNEGSKA (reference sequence).

This clonotype was found many times. This chain links TRBV20-1 with TRBJ1-2; 7 bases line up with TRBD1. CDR1 and CDR2 from the germline V gene are DFQATT and SNEGSKA (reference sequence). The trim removed 7 bases at V and 2 bases at J, leaving 10 bases unmatched. The CDR3 contains 14 residues. The CDR3 is CSVIQGPLNYGYTF. DNA of the CDR3: TGCAGTGTTATACAGGGGCCGCTGAACTATGGCTACACCTTC.

In its sample, this clonotype was seen a few times. J is TRBJ2-7 and V is TRBV2; 7 nucleotides line up with TRBD2. Germline V lookup: CDR1 SNHLY, CDR2 FYNNEI. Germline trimming cut 6 bases from V and 2 bases from J; bases unmatched to any gene: 10. CDR3 length: 15 amino acids. DNA of the CDR3: TGTGCCAGCAGAAAACCTAGCGGAGTTACCTACGAGCAGTACTTC. The encoded protein is CASRKPSGVTYEQYF.